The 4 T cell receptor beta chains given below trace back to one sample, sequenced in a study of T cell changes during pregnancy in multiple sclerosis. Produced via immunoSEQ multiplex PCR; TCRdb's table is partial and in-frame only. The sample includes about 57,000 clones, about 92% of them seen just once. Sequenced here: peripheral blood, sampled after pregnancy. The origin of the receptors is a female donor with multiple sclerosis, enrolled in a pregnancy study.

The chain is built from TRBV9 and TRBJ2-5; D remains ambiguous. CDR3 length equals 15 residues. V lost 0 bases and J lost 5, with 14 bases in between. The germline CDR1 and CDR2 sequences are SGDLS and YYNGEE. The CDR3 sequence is CASSVGQSLVETQYF. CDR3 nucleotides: TGTGCCAGCAGCGTAGGACAATCCTTGGTTGAGACCCAGTACTTC.

The CDR3, as DNA: TGTGCCAGCAGTGTGGCCCCGGGGATCCCTGAAGCTTTCTTT. Translated, it gives CASSVAPGIPEAFF. The chain has TRBV6-1 and TRBJ1-1; D gene uncertain. V was trimmed by 4 bases and J by 6 bases, leaving 15 bases between them. CDR3 length: 14 amino acids. CDR1 and CDR2 (germline): MNHNS, SASEGT.

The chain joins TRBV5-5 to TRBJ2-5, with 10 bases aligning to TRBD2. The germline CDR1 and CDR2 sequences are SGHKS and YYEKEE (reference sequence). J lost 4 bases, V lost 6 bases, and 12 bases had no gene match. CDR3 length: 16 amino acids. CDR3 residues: CASNSWLAGDGETQYF. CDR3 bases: TGTGCCAGCAACTCCTGGCTAGCGGGAGATGGAGAGACCCAGTACTTC.

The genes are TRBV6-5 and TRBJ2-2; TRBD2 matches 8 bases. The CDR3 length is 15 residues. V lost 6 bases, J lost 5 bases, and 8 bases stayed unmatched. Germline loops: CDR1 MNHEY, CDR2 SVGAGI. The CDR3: CASSPGGVLTGELFF. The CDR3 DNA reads TGTGCCAGCAGCCCCGGGGGGGTGCTAACCGGGGAGCTGTTTTTT.